The subject of this entry is one T cell receptor (beta chain). These data belong to a study of T cell responses to AZD1222 COVID-19 vaccine. Generated by immunoSEQ multiplex PCR, the TCRdb table keeps only in-frame clones and is missing some. In the table there are 190,000 or so clones, approximately 93% of which are singletons. The V and J ends lost 0 bases and 7 bases, in that order; junction bases with no gene match: 6. Germline lookup yields CDR1 MDHEN and CDR2 SYDVKM. The CDR3 contains 15 residues. Sequencing was performed on peripheral blood, taken 28 days after the second AZD1222 dose. This sequence was found in an adult who received the AZD1222 COVID-19 vaccine. This chain joins TRBV28 and TRBJ1-5, with TRBD1 matching 7 bases. The chain's CDR3 is CASSLWDRPLQPQHF. In nucleotides, the CDR3 is TGTGCCAGCAGTTTATGGGACAGGCCTCTGCAGCCCCAGCATTTT.